What follows are 29 T cell receptor beta chains derived from one specimen sequenced in a study of shared clonotypes between healthy human individuals. Libraries were prepared by immunoSEQ multiplex PCR; TCRdb keeps only in-frame clonotypes and omits some of them. The profile covers about 300,000 clones, with 74% appearing a single time and 10% taken by the ten largest. Sequenced sample: memory CD4+ T cells sorted from blood. The subset: CD45RA-negative fraction. The receptors shown here come from a man between 25 and 39 years old in good health.

V is TRBV18 and J is TRBJ2-7; D is unresolved. The CDR3 contains 15 residues. Germline V CDR1 and CDR2: KGHSH, LQKENI. Trimming shortened V by 4 bases and J by 3 bases, and 16 bases separated the two germline ends. The CDR3 DNA follows: TGTGCCAGCTCACTTTCCGGGTACCCTCACTACGAGCAGTACTTC. Translated, it gives CASSLSGYPHYEQYF.

This clone was counted between two and nine times. The rearrangement links TRBV6-1 to TRBJ1-4, with 8 bases aligning to TRBD1. V lost 4 bases, J lost 7 bases, and 8 bases stayed unmatched. CDR1 is MNHNS and CDR2 is SASEGT in the germline V gene. The CDR3 sequence is 15 residues long. CDR3 in amino acids: CASSVYQDRAEKLFF. The CDR3 bases are TGTGCCAGCAGTGTATATCAGGACAGGGCTGAAAAACTGTTTTTT.

A single count supports this clone. The chain is built from TRBV28 and TRBJ2-2, with D tentatively TRBD1 (6 bases). CDR1 MDHEN and CDR2 SYDVKM come from the germline V gene. The CDR3 runs to 15 residues. Trimming took 4 bases from V and 6 from J, leaving 15 bases between them. The CDR3 region has the DNA TGTGCCAGCAGTTCCTCAAGAGGGGGTTCCGGGGAGCTGTTTTTT. Its translation: CASSSSRGGSGELFF.

The chain carries TRBV28 and TRBJ2-7, with TRBD1 matching over 11 bases. The CDR3 is 18 residues long. V lost 5 bases, J lost 2 bases, and 14 bases stayed unmatched. Per the germline V gene, CDR1 is MDHEN and CDR2 is SYDVKM. CDR3 nucleotides: TGTGCCAGCAGTCCCAGGGGACAGGGGGGAAAGTGGCCCTACGAGCAGTACTTC. Its protein is CASSPRGQGGKWPYEQYF.

The CDR3 reads CASSRLAGVGGELFF. The CDR3 DNA sequence: TGCGCCAGCAGTCGACTAGCGGGAGTTGGCGGGGAGCTGTTTTTT. V usage is TRBV4-3 and J usage is TRBJ2-2; 12 positions match TRBD2. V shed 6 bases, J shed 7 bases, and the junction held 6 bases outside the gene matches. Germline CDR1 is LGHNA and CDR2 is YSLEER. CDR3 length: 15 amino acids.

Comments on this clone: Other DNA sequences in the same sample also yield this CDR3. The rearrangement joins TRBV5-1 to TRBJ2-5; 11 nucleotides line up with TRBD2. Germline V CDR1 and CDR2: SGHRS, YFSETQ. This CDR3 is 15 amino acids long. Unmatched junction bases numbered 3, after V lost 3 bases and J lost 2 bases. CDR3 loop: CASSSGTSGQETQYF. Written as DNA, the CDR3 is TGCGCCAGCAGCTCAGGGACTAGCGGACAAGAGACCCAGTACTTC.

Only a few counts were recorded for this clone. The V gene is TRBV5-1, the J gene TRBJ1-2, with D possibly being TRBD1 (6 bases). Germline V CDR1 and CDR2: SGHRS, YFSETQ. This CDR3 has 13 residues. V gave up 4 bases and J gave up 6 bases, with 13 bases separating them. Here the CDR3 DNA reads TGCGCCAGCAGCCCCCGGGGGCAGAATGGCTACACCTTC. This encodes CASSPRGQNGYTF.

The CDR3 spells CASSLNPGDRADTQYF. In nucleotides, the CDR3 is TGTGCCAGCAGCTTAAACCCAGGGGATAGGGCAGATACGCAGTATTTT. The chain joins TRBV5-5 to TRBJ2-3; D is perhaps TRBD1 (6 bases). The germline CDR1 and CDR2 sequences are SGHKS and YYEKEE (reference sequence). The V end was cut by 2 bases, the J end by 4 bases, with 17 bases between. The CDR3 consists of 16 residues.

This chain uses TRBV9 with TRBJ1-1, with unresolved D. The CDR3 contains 13 residues. CDR1 SGDLS and CDR2 YYNGEE come from the germline V gene. Deletions cut 3 bases from V and 3 bases from J, with 9 bases between. CDR3 bases: TGTGCCAGCAGCGAGGGCAGCCACACTGAAGCTTTCTTT. Translation gives CASSEGSHTEAFF.

This clone was counted a single time. The gene calls are TRBV18 and TRBJ2-1; 8 nucleotides align to TRBD2. CDR1 and CDR2 from the germline V gene are KGHSH and LQKENI. The V gene end was trimmed by 4 bases and the J gene end by 5 bases; junction bases not matched to a gene: 7. The CDR3 is made up of 15 amino acids. The CDR3 bases are TGTGCCAGCTCACGTACTAGCGGTAATAACAATGAGCAGTTCTTC. Translated: CASSRTSGNNNEQFF.

This clone came up a few times. The rearrangement joins TRBV29-1 to TRBJ2-7; D possibly corresponds to TRBD1 (6 bases). The V gene lost 7 bases and the J gene lost 1 base, with 14 bases spanning the gap. CDR1 and CDR2 (germline): SQVTM, ANQGSEA. CDR3 length: 13 residues. The CDR3 is CSATTGTSYEQYF. The CDR3, as DNA: TGCAGCGCCACCACAGGGACGTCCTACGAGCAGTACTTC.

The rearrangement links TRBV27 to TRBJ1-5; 7 nucleotides line up with TRBD1. The CDR3 is 18 amino acids. Unmatched junction bases numbered 13, after V lost 4 bases and J lost 1 base. Germline CDR1 is MNHEY and CDR2 is SMNVEV (reference sequence). CDR3 bases: TGTGCCAGCAGTTCCTATATCCCCTACAGGGGAAGCAATCAGCCCCAGCATTTT. Translated, it gives CASSSYIPYRGSNQPQHF.

The chain couples TRBV11-2 to TRBJ2-2, with unresolved D. With 0 bases removed from V and 7 bases from J, the gap between germline ends came to 6 bases. Germline-derived CDR1 and CDR2 are SGHAT and FQNNGV. The CDR3 is 13 amino acids. CDR3 bases: TGTGCCAGCAGCTTAGAGAGAGGCGGGGAGCTGTTTTTT. Translation: CASSLERGGELFF.

This clone was picked up many times. The rearrangement joins TRBV7-8 to TRBJ1-2; D is unresolved. The V gene lost 0 bases and the J gene lost 4 bases, with 9 bases spanning the gap. The CDR3 covers 14 residues. The germline V gene encodes CDR1 SGHVS and CDR2 FQNEAQ. CDR3 sequence: CASSLAGASYGYTF. The CDR3 region has the DNA TGTGCCAGCAGCTTAGCCGGAGCTTCCTATGGCTACACCTTC.

This clone appeared once. This sequence joins TRBV7-9 and TRBJ2-3, with 9 bases fitting TRBD2. J lost 1 base, V lost 1 base, and 3 bases had no gene match. CDR1 and CDR2 from the germline V gene are SEHNR and FQNEAQ (reference sequence). CDR3 length: 16 residues. The CDR3 DNA is TGTGCCAGCAGCTTAGACAGGACTAGCGGCACAGATACGCAGTATTTT. It codes for CASSLDRTSGTDTQYF.

As regards this clone: It may be a read error: a sequence one base away is much more abundant. J is TRBJ2-7 and V is TRBV5-1; maybe TRBD1 (5 bases). CDR1 and CDR2 (germline): SGHRS, YFSETQ. CDR3 length: 15 residues. In nucleotides, the CDR3 is TGCGTCAGCAGCCCAGGACATAGACTTGGGAACGAGCAGTACTTC. The encoded protein is CVSSPGHRLGNEQYF.

This rearrangement joins TRBV5-5 to TRBJ2-7; TRBD2 is a possible D gene (5 bases). CDR1 and CDR2 from the germline V gene are SGHKS and YYEKEE (reference sequence). V was shortened by 4 bases and J by 2 bases, with 16 bases between the two germline ends. The CDR3 runs 15 residues. The chain's CDR3 is CASSGRDTGAYEQYF. Here the CDR3 DNA reads TGTGCCAGCAGCGGCCGGGATACTGGGGCCTACGAGCAGTACTTC.

Remarks on this clone: Different DNA sequences within this sample yield the same CDR3. The rearrangement links TRBV5-1 to TRBJ1-1; TRBD1 matches 9 bases. V lost 4 bases to trimming and J lost 1 base; unmatched junction nucleotides: 2. The germline gives CDR1 SGHRS, CDR2 YFSETQ. The CDR3 totals 14 residues. The CDR3 region has the DNA TGCGCCAGCAGCCGGGACAGGGCGAACACTGAAGCTTTCTTT. It codes for CASSRDRANTEAFF.

The chain has TRBV5-1 and TRBJ2-3; the D gene is possibly TRBD2 (6 bases). This CDR3 is built from 14 residues. V was trimmed by 5 bases and J by 1 base, leaving 11 bases between them. Per germline, CDR1 SGHRS and CDR2 YFSETQ. In DNA form, the CDR3 reads TGCGCCAGCAGTCGGGCGGGACGCACAGATACGCAGTATTTT. Translating gives CASSRAGRTDTQYF.

J is TRBJ2-3 and V is TRBV7-6; D possibly corresponds to TRBD2 (6 bases). The CDR3 extends over 14 amino acids. Germline loops: CDR1 SGHVS, CDR2 FNYEAQ. V was pared by 5 bases and J by 6 bases, with 15 bases between. The CDR3 DNA reads as TGTGCCAGCAGCCGGGACTTCCGACAGGATACGCAGTATTTT. Translated, it gives CASSRDFRQDTQYF.

The chain couples TRBV11-3 to TRBJ2-7; D possibly corresponds to TRBD1 (6 bases). This CDR3 region has 13 residues. Germline-derived CDR1 and CDR2 are SGHNT and YENEEA. Trimming stripped 9 bases from V and 0 bases from J, with 12 bases between. DNA of the CDR3: TGTGCCAGACAGGGCAGGAGCTCCTACGAGCAGTACTTC. This codes for CARQGRSSYEQYF.

This chain connects TRBV29-1 to TRBJ2-7, with no clear D. V was pared by 4 bases and J by 7 bases, with 11 bases between. Germline CDR1 is SQVTM and CDR2 is ANQGSEA. The CDR3 totals 11 residues. The CDR3 reads CSVGLSTEQYF. CDR3 nucleotides: TGCAGCGTTGGACTTTCGACGGAGCAGTACTTC.

This clone was seen only a few times. The rearrangement uses TRBV27 and TRBJ2-7, with 10 bases fitting TRBD2. Losses at the gene ends were 4 bases for V and 3 bases for J; bases not matched to a gene: 6. Germline lookup yields CDR1 MNHEY and CDR2 SMNVEV (reference sequence). This CDR3 contains 15 residues. CDR3 coding DNA: TGTGCCAGCAGTTCCCCTAGCGGGAGAATCTACGAGCAGTACTTC. Protein product: CASSSPSGRIYEQYF.

The gene calls are TRBV7-8 and TRBJ2-7; D remains unclear. Trimming stripped 1 base from V and 3 bases from J, with 13 bases between. This CDR3 region has 15 residues. Germline lookup yields CDR1 SGHVS and CDR2 FQNEAQ. CDR3 DNA sequence: TGTGCCAGCAGCTTAGTATTGGGTGGAAACTACGAGCAGTACTTC. It specifies CASSLVLGGNYEQYF.

The chain links TRBV7-3 to TRBJ2-3, with 11 bases aligning to TRBD2. The CDR3 spans 15 residues. V lost 5 bases to trimming and J lost 3 bases; unmatched junction nucleotides: 4. In germline, CDR1 is SGHTA, CDR2 FQGTGA. This chain's CDR3 is CASSQGLAETDTQYF. CDR3 sequence (DNA): TGTGCCAGCAGCCAGGGACTAGCGGAGACAGATACGCAGTATTTT.

This clone was seen only a few times. The V gene is TRBV13, the J gene TRBJ1-5, with unresolved D. This CDR3 has 13 amino acids. CDR1 is PRHDT, CDR2 FYEKMQ, per germline (reference sequence). Trimming stripped 8 bases from V and 10 bases from J, with 18 bases between. CDR3 in DNA: TGTGCCAGCCAGCACAGCAACTCGGGACCCCAGCATTTT. It codes for CASQHSNSGPQHF.

This clone was seen a few times. This sample includes further DNA sequences coding for the same CDR3. CDR3 nucleotides: TGTGCCAGCTCACCAGGGACAGCCGAGACCCAGTACTTC. The encoded protein is CASSPGTAETQYF. J is TRBJ2-5 and V is TRBV18; 7 bases align to TRBD1. Germline-derived CDR1 and CDR2 are KGHSH and LQKENI. V was pared by 2 bases and J by 5 bases, with 2 bases of the junction left unmatched. The CDR3 runs to 13 residues.

The J gene is TRBJ2-5, the V gene TRBV7-9; 7 bases are shared with TRBD1. Unmatched junction bases numbered 11, after V lost 1 base and J lost 3 bases. This CDR3 has 17 amino acids. The germline V gene has CDR1 SEHNR and CDR2 FQNEAQ (reference sequence). The CDR3 region has the DNA TGTGCCAGCAGCTTAGGACAGGGAACCCGGTTAAAAGAGACCCAGTACTTC. Encoded protein: CASSLGQGTRLKETQYF. Full variable domain (missing parts from reference TRBV7-9 and TRBJ2-5): DTGVSQNPRHKITKRGQNVTFRCDPISEHNRLYWYRQTLGQGPEFLTYFQNEAQLEKSRLLSDRFSAERPKGSFSTLEIQRTEQGDSAMYLCASSLGQGTRLKETQYFGPGTRLLVL.

J is TRBJ2-3 and V is TRBV7-9, with D possibly called TRBD1 or TRBD2 (5 bases each). V lost 1 base and J lost 0, with 14 bases in between. The germline V gene has CDR1 SEHNR and CDR2 FQNEAQ (reference sequence). This CDR3 is built from 17 residues. This chain's CDR3 is CASSLGLSWGSTDTQYF. CDR3 coding DNA: TGTGCCAGCAGCTTAGGCCTTTCGTGGGGGAGCACAGATACGCAGTATTTT.